Below are 23 T cell receptor beta chains sequenced from a single sample in a study of shared clonotypes between healthy human individuals. Positively selected for CCR7, the CD45RO-negative cells used as naive CD8 cells excluded terminally differentiated effector memory CD45RA+ cells. This table comes from immunoSEQ multiplex PCR, and its TCRdb copy is limited to in-frame clones, with some not included. The repertoire holds 1.5 million to 2.5 million clones, with over 85% as singletons. The sample taken for sequencing was naive CD8+ T cells sorted from blood. The receptors originated from a man aged 18 to 35 in good health.

The rearrangement uses TRBV6-5 and TRBJ1-5; D perhaps matches TRBD1 (5 bases). The V gene lost 2 bases and the J gene lost 1 base, with 12 bases spanning the gap. Germline assignment: CDR1 MNHEY and CDR2 SVGAGI. The CDR3 runs 16 residues. This CDR3 reads CASSYVDRDSNQPQHF. CDR3 bases: TGTGCCAGCAGTTACGTCGACCGGGACAGCAATCAGCCCCAGCATTTT.

This sequence joins TRBV5-1 and TRBJ2-1; 7 bases agree with TRBD1. After removal of 2 bases from V and 0 bases from J, the junction contained 8 bases not matched to a gene. This CDR3 has 17 residues. The germline gives CDR1 SGHRS, CDR2 YFSETQ. CDR3 in DNA: TGCGCCAGCAGCTTTTGGGACAGTTCAAGCTCCTACAATGAGCAGTTCTTC. Protein: CASSFWDSSSSYNEQFF.

The J gene is TRBJ2-7, the V gene TRBV6-5; no firm D call. CDR3 size: 12 residues. V lost 4 bases and J lost 2, with 6 bases in between. Germline CDR1 MNHEY, CDR2 SVGAGI. The CDR3 DNA is TGTGCCAGCAGTTCGTCCCCCTACGAGCAGTACTTC. Its protein is CASSSSPYEQYF.

This chain joins TRBV5-6 and TRBJ2-1; 8 nucleotides line up with TRBD2. This CDR3 contains 17 residues. Unmatched junction bases numbered 11, after V lost 0 bases and J lost 6 bases. From germline, CDR1 is SGHDT and CDR2 YYEEEE. CDR3 sequence (DNA): TGTGCCAGCAGCTTGGAAGCCATGACGGGGGGGCCCAATGAGCAGTTCTTC. Its translation is CASSLEAMTGGPNEQFF.

The chain couples TRBV7-8 to TRBJ2-5; 11 nucleotides match TRBD2. This CDR3 comprises 16 residues. Germline CDR1 and CDR2: SGHVS and FQNEAQ. The trim removed 5 bases at V and 1 base at J, leaving 6 bases unmatched. The CDR3 sequence: CASSLGTSGPQETQYF. In nucleotides, the CDR3 is TGTGCCAGCAGCCTAGGGACTAGCGGACCCCAAGAGACCCAGTACTTC. Drawing the rest from reference TRBV7-8 and TRBJ2-5, the complete variable domain is GAGVSQSPRYKVAKRGQDVALRCDPISGHVSLFWYQQALGQGPEFLTYFQNEAQLDKSGLPSDRFFAERPEGSVSTLKIQRTQQEDSAVYLCASSLGTSGPQETQYFGPGTRLLVL.

The V and J genes are TRBV27 and TRBJ2-3, with 8 nucleotides matching TRBD2. Looked up from germline, CDR1 is MNHEY and CDR2 is SMNVEV (reference sequence). CDR3 length: 18 amino acids. The V gene end was trimmed by 4 bases and the J gene end by 2 bases; junction bases not matched to a gene: 14. The CDR3 reads CASSSTVSRGDFTDTQYF. The CDR3 DNA reads TGTGCCAGCAGTTCCACCGTCTCGCGGGGGGACTTCACAGATACGCAGTATTTT.

The chain has TRBV5-4 and TRBJ1-3; D is undetermined. Trimming cost V 4 bases and J 4 bases, with 15 bases left between them. The CDR3 runs 15 residues. The germline CDR1 and CDR2 sequences are SGHNT and YYREEE (reference sequence). This CDR3 is CASSPDPPGGNTIYF. The CDR3 nucleotides are TGTGCCAGCAGCCCCGACCCCCCTGGGGGAAACACCATATATTTT.

J is TRBJ1-2 and V is TRBV7-2; 8 positions match TRBD1. There are 15 residues in the CDR3. The germline V gene has CDR1 SGHTA and CDR2 FQGNSA. J lost 5 bases, V lost 1 base, and 6 bases had no gene match. The CDR3: CASSLDLGQDYGYTF. CDR3 coding DNA: TGTGCCAGCAGCTTAGACCTGGGACAGGATTATGGCTACACCTTC.

The chain employs TRBV5-4 and TRBJ2-2; possible D gene TRBD2, 5 bases. Germline CDR1 is SGHNT and CDR2 is YYREEE (reference sequence). V was clipped by 0 bases and J by 6 bases, with 18 bases between them. The CDR3 runs 17 residues. The CDR3 DNA is TGTGCCAGCAGCTTGGCTGGACTGGGGTTAAGTTCCGGGGAGCTGTTTTTT. It encodes CASSLAGLGLSSGELFF.

The rearrangement uses TRBV30 and TRBJ1-1, with 8 bases lining up with TRBD1. Germline V gives CDR1 GTSNPN, CDR2 SVGIG (reference sequence). This CDR3 spans 14 amino acids. J was trimmed by 5 bases and V by 2 bases; bases with no gene match: 7. DNA for the CDR3: TGTGCCTGGAGTTTCGGACAGGGTGGGACTGAAGCTTTCTTT. This encodes CAWSFGQGGTEAFF.

This sequence joins TRBV7-2 and TRBJ1-3; the D is unclear. Trimming pared 0 bases from V and 5 bases from J, leaving 11 bases between. Germline loops: CDR1 SGHTA, CDR2 FQGNSA. The length of the CDR3 is 15 residues. The CDR3 protein is CASSLAETARNTIYF. The CDR3 DNA reads TGTGCCAGCAGCTTAGCTGAGACGGCCAGAAACACCATATATTTT.

The rearrangement joins TRBV30 to TRBJ2-1; D is undetermined. Trimming left V 0 bases short and J 9 bases short, with 9 bases between. CDR3 length: 12 residues. Germline loops: CDR1 GTSNPN, CDR2 SVGIG (reference sequence). The CDR3 nucleotides are TGTGCCTGGAGTGTACTTATCGGTGAGCAGTTCTTC. This encodes CAWSVLIGEQFF.

J is TRBJ2-7 and V is TRBV10-3; D assignment may be TRBD1 or TRBD2 (5 bases each). V was trimmed by 3 bases and J by 7 bases, leaving 16 bases between them. Germline CDR1 reads ENHRY; CDR2 reads SYGVKD. The CDR3 spans 14 residues. CDR3 bases: TGTGCCATCAGTGACTCAGGGAGTCTAGTTGAGCAGTACTTC. It codes for CAISDSGSLVEQYF.

V and J are TRBV28 and TRBJ2-5; 10 positions match TRBD2. This CDR3 has 15 residues. V dropped 2 bases and J dropped 3; count of bases not matched to a gene: 3. Germline CDR1 and CDR2: MDHEN and SYDVKM. CDR3 DNA sequence: TGTGCCAGCAGTTTAGTTGGGACTAGCGAAGAGACCCAGTACTTC. Its protein is CASSLVGTSEETQYF.

This chain links TRBV29-1 with TRBJ2-5, with 7 positions matching TRBD1. The end of the DNA fits TRBJ2-7 better, so the J call may be wrong. Germline lookup yields CDR1 SQVTM and CDR2 ANQGSEA. The CDR3 has 13 amino acids. The CDR3 DNA reads TGCAGCGTTGAGCGACAGGGAACCTACGAGCAGTACTTC. Translating gives CSVERQGTYEQYF.

The V and J genes are TRBV7-9 and TRBJ2-1; unclear D gene. The CDR3 contains 14 residues. Germline V CDR1 and CDR2: SEHNR, FQNEAQ (reference sequence). Trimming took 5 bases from V and 0 from J, leaving 8 bases between them. The CDR3 DNA follows: TGTGCCAGCAGCCCCTACGGCTCCTACAATGAGCAGTTCTTC. As protein: CASSPYGSYNEQFF.

For this clone: Other nucleotide sequences in the sample specify the same CDR3. This rearrangement joins TRBV6-6 to TRBJ2-3; D is perhaps TRBD1 (5 bases). Germline CDR1 MNHNY, CDR2 SVGAGI (reference sequence). This CDR3 has 11 amino acids. Trimming stripped 8 bases from V and 6 bases from J, with 9 bases between. The CDR3 sequence is CASGAGDTQYF. The CDR3 nucleotides are TGTGCCAGCGGGGCCGGGGATACGCAGTATTTT.

The genes are TRBV10-2 and TRBJ1-1; D uncertain. The CDR3 consists of 12 residues. Trimming took off 5 bases at V and 2 bases at J, with 6 bases between the two ends. From germline, CDR1 is WSHSY and CDR2 SAAADI. CDR3 amino acids: CASSYKNTEAFF. CDR3 DNA sequence: TGCGCCAGCAGTTACAAAAACACTGAAGCTTTCTTT.

CDR3 coding DNA: TGTGCCAGCAGCTTAATGGGGTTAGTCCCTGCTATGAACACTGAAGCTTTCTTT. Translating it yields CASSLMGLVPAMNTEAFF. This chain connects TRBV11-2 to TRBJ1-1; no reliable D call. The CDR3 contains 18 residues. The germline gives CDR1 SGHAT, CDR2 FQNNGV. Trimming removed 2 bases from V and 0 bases from J, with 19 bases in between.

In its sample, this clone was seen a few times. Other DNA sequences in this specimen translate into the identical CDR3. V gene TRBV27 combines with J gene TRBJ1-2; TRBD1 might be the D (5 bases). V was cut by 2 bases and J by 4 bases, with 8 bases left in between. Germline V gives CDR1 MNHEY, CDR2 SMNVEV (reference sequence). The CDR3 runs 13 residues. CDR3 loop: CASSLQGSYGYTF. Here the CDR3 DNA reads TGTGCCAGCAGTTTACAGGGCAGCTATGGCTACACCTTC.

The chain carries TRBV4-1 and TRBJ2-7, with 9 bases matching TRBD1. Trimming at V came to 1 base and at J to 4 bases, leaving 8 bases not matched to a gene. The CDR3 is made up of 16 amino acids. The V gene's germline CDR1 is MGHRA and CDR2 YSYEKL. The DNA of the CDR3 is TGCGCCAGCAGCCAAGGTGAGGGGACAGGGATATACGAGCAGTACTTC. Translated, it gives CASSQGEGTGIYEQYF.

The gene calls are TRBV6-1 and TRBJ2-7; unclear D gene. In germline, CDR1 is MNHNS, CDR2 SASEGT. The CDR3 is 15 amino acids. V gave up 1 base and J gave up 3 bases, with 13 bases separating them. The CDR3 region is CASSEGRNTYYEQYF. For the CDR3, the DNA is TGTGCCAGCAGTGAAGGTCGGAACACATACTACGAGCAGTACTTC.

The gene calls are TRBV19 and TRBJ2-5; tentative D call: TRBD1 (5 bases). Germline CDR1 is LNHDA and CDR2 is SQIVND (reference sequence). This CDR3 is built from 15 residues. The V gene lost 3 bases and the J gene lost 5 bases, with 16 bases spanning the gap. Here the CDR3 reads CASSISDAPGETQYF. For the CDR3, the DNA is TGTGCCAGTAGTATCTCAGACGCGCCAGGGGAGACCCAGTACTTC.